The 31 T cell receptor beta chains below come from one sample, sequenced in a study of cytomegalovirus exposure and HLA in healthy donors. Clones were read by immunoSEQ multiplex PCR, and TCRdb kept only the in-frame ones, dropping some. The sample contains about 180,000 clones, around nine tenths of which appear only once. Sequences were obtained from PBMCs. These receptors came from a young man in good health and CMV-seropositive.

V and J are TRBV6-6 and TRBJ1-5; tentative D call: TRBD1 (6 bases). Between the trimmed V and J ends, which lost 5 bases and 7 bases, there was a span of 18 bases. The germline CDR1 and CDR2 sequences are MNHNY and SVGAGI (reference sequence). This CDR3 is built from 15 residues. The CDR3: CASSTGTRLRQPQHF. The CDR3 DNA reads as TGTGCCAGCAGTACGGGGACAAGATTACGACAGCCCCAGCATTTT.

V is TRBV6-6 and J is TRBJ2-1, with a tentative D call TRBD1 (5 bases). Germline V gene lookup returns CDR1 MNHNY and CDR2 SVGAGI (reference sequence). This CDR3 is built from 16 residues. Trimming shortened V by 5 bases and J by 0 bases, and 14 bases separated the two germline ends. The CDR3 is CASSRSPDSSYNEQFF. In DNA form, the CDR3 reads TGTGCCAGCAGTCGCTCCCCTGACAGCTCCTACAATGAGCAGTTCTTC.

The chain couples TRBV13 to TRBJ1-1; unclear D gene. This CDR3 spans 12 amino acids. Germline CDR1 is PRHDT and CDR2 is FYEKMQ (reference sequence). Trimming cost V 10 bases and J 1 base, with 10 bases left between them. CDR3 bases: TGTGCCACCCAGGTCAGGAACACTGAAGCTTTCTTT. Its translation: CATQVRNTEAFF.

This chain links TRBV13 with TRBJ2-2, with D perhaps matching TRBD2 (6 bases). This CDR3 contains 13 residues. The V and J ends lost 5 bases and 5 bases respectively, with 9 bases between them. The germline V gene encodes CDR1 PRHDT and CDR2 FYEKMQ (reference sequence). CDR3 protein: CASSGTATGELFF. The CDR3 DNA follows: TGTGCCAGCAGCGGGACTGCGACCGGGGAGCTGTTTTTT.

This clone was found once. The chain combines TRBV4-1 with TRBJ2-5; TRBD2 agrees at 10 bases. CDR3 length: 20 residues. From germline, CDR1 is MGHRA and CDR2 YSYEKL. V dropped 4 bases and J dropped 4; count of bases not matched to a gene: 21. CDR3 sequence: CASSPQGSLRGAGGRETQYF. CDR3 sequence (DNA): TGCGCCAGCAGCCCCCAAGGCTCCCTCAGGGGAGCGGGAGGGAGAGAGACCCAGTACTTC.

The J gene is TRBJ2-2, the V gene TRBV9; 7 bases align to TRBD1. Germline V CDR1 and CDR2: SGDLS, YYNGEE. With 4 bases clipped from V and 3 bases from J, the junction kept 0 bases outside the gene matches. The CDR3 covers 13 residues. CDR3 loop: CASSTGDTGELFF. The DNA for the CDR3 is TGTGCCAGCAGCACAGGGGACACCGGGGAGCTGTTTTTT.

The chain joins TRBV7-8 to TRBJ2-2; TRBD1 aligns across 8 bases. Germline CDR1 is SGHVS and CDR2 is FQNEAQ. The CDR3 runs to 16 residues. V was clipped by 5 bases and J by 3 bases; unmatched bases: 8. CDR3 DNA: TGTGCCAGCAGCCATGGCGGACAGGGCGACACCGGGGAGCTGTTTTTT. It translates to CASSHGGQGDTGELFF.

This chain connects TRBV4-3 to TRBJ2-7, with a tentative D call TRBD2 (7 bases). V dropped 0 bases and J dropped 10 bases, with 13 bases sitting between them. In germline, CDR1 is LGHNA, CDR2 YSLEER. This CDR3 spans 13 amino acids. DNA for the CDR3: TGCGCCAGCAGCCAAGACGGGGGGCTCCCTCAGTACTTC. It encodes CASSQDGGLPQYF.

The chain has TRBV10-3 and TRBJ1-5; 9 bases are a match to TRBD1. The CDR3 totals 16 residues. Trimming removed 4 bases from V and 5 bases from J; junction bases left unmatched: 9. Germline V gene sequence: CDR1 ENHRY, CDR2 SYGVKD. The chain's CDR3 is CAISGGNTGGYQPQHF. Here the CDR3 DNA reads TGTGCCATCAGTGGGGGGAATACAGGGGGCTATCAGCCCCAGCATTTT.

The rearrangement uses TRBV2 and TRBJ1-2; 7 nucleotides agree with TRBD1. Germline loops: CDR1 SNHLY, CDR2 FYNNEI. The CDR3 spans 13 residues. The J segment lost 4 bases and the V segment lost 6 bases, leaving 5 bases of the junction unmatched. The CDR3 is CASSGTESYGYTF. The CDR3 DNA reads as TGTGCCAGCAGCGGGACAGAGAGCTATGGCTACACCTTC.

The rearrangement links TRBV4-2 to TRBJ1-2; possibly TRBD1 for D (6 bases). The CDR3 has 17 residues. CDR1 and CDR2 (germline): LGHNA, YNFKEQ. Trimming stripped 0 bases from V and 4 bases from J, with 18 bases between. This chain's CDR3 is CASSQDGFTGKIYGYTF. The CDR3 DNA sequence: TGTGCCAGCAGCCAAGATGGCTTTACAGGGAAGATCTATGGCTACACCTTC.

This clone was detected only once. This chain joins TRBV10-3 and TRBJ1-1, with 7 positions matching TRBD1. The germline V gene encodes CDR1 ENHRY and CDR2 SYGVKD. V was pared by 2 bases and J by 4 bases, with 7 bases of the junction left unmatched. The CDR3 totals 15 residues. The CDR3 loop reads CAISERAGGSTEAFF. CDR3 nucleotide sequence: TGTGCCATCAGTGAGCGGGCAGGGGGAAGCACTGAAGCTTTCTTT.

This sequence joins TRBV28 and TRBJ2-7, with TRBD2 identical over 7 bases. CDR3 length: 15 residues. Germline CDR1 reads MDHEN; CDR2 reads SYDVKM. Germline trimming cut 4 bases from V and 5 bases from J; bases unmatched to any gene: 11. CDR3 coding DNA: TGTGCCAGCAGTTCGACCGGGACTACGATGAACGAGCAGTACTTC. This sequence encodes CASSSTGTTMNEQYF.

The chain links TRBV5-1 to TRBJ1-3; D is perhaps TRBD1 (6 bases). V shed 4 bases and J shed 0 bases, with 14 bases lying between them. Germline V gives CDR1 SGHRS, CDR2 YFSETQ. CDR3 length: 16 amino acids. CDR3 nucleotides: TGCGCCAGCAGCGGGGGGGGACATCACTCTGGAAACACCATATATTTT. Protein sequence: CASSGGGHHSGNTIYF. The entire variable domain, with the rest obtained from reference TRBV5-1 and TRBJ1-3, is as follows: KAGVTQTPRYLIKTRGQQVTLSCSPISGHRSVSWYQQTPGQGLQFLFEYFSETQRNKGNFPGRFSGRQFSNSRSEMNVSTLELGDSALYLCASSGGGHHSGNTIYFGEGSWLTVV.

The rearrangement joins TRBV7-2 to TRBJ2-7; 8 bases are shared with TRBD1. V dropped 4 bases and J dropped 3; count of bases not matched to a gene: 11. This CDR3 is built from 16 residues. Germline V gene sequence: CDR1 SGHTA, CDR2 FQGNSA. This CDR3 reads CASSSPPGQVLYEQYF. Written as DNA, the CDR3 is TGTGCCAGCAGCTCACCCCCGGGACAGGTACTCTACGAGCAGTACTTC.

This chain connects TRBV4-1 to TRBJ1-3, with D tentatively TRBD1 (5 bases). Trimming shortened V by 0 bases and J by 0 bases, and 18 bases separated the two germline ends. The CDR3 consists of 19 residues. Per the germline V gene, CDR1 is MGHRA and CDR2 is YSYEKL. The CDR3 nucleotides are TGCGCCAGCAGCCAAGATTGGCAGGGCTCTTCTAGCTCTGGAAACACCATATATTTT. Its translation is CASSQDWQGSSSSGNTIYF.

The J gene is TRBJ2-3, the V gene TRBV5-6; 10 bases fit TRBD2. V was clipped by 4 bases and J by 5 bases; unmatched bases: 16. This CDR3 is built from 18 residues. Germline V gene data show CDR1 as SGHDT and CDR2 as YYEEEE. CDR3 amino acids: CASSPLVLSGGAKDTQYF. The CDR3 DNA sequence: TGTGCCAGCAGCCCCCTGGTCTTAAGCGGGGGGGCTAAAGATACGCAGTATTTT.

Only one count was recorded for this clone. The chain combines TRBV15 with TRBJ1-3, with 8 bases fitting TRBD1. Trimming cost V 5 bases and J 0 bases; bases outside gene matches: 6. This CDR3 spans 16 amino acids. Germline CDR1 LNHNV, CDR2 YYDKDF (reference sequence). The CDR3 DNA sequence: TGTGCCACCAGCTTACTGACAGGGGACTCTGGAAACACCATATATTTT. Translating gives CATSLLTGDSGNTIYF.

In DNA, the CDR3 is TGTGCCAGCAGCTTTGGGACAGCCCAGCCCCAGCATTTT. Protein: CASSFGTAQPQHF. The chain is built from TRBV11-3 and TRBJ1-5, with 7 positions matching TRBD1. CDR1 SGHNT and CDR2 YENEEA come from the germline V gene. CDR3 length: 13 residues. J lost 7 bases, V lost 3 bases, and 3 bases had no gene match.

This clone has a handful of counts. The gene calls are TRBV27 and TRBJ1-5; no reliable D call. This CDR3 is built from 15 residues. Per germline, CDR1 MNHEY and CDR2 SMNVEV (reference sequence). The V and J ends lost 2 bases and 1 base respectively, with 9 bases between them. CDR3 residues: CASSLGGPSNQPQHF. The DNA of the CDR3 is TGTGCCAGCAGTTTAGGAGGGCCGAGCAATCAGCCCCAGCATTTT.

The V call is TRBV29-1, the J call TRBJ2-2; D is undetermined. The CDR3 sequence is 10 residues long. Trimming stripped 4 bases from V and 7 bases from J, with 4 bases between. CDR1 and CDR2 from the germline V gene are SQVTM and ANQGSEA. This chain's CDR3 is CSVGGGELFF. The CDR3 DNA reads TGCAGCGTTGGAGGCGGGGAGCTGTTTTTT.

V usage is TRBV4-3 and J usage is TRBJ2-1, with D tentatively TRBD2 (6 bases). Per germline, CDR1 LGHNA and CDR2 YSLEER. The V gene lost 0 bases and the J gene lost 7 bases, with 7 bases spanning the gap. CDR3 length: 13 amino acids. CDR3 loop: CASSQERGNEQFF. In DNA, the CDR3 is TGCGCCAGCAGCCAAGAACGGGGGAATGAGCAGTTCTTC.

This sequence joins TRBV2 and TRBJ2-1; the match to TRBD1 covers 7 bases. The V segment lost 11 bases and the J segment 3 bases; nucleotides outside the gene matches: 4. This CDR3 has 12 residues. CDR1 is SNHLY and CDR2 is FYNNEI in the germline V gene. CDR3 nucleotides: TGTGCCGGGGGACAGAGCTACAATGAGCAGTTCTTC. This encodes CAGGQSYNEQFF.

The CDR3 coding sequence is TGTGCCAGTAGTATTCCAAAGGGCAGGGGGCCTCGGCAGCCCCAGCATTTT. It translates to CASSIPKGRGPRQPQHF. The chain employs TRBV19 and TRBJ1-5; 8 nucleotides align to TRBD1. The V segment lost 3 bases and the J segment 7 bases; nucleotides outside the gene matches: 14. The CDR3 is made up of 17 amino acids. Germline V gives CDR1 LNHDA, CDR2 SQIVND (reference sequence).

Here the CDR3 reads CASTRQSNQPQHF. The CDR3 DNA reads TGTGCCAGCACGCGACAGAGCAATCAGCCCCAGCATTTT. The chain employs TRBV28 and TRBJ1-5, with D perhaps matching TRBD1 (5 bases). The CDR3 length is 13 residues. The germline V gene encodes CDR1 MDHEN and CDR2 SYDVKM. Trimming stripped 7 bases from V and 1 base from J, with 8 bases between.

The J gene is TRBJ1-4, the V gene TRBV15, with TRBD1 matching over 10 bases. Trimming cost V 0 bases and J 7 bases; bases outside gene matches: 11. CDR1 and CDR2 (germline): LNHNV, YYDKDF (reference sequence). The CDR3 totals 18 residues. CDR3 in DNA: TGTGCCACCAGCAGAGAGGGGGACAGGGGAAGTGTGGGTGAAAAACTGTTTTTT. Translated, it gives CATSREGDRGSVGEKLFF.

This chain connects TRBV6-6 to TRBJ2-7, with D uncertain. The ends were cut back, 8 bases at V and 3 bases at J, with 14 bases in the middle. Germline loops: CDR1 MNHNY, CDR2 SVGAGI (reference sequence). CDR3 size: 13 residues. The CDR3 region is CASSKTSGYEQYF. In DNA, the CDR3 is TGTGCCAGCTCGAAAACCTCGGGCTACGAGCAGTACTTC.

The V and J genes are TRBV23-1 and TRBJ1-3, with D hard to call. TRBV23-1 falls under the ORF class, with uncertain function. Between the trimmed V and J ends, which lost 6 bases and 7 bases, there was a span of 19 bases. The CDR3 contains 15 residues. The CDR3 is CASSPFWRLGNTIYF. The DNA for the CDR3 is TGCGCCAGCAGCCCTTTTTGGAGGCTAGGGAACACCATATATTTT.

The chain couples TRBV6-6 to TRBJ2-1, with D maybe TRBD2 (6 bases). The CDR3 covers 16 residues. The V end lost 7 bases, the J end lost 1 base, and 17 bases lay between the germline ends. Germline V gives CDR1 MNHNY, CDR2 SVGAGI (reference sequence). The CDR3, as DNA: TGTGCCAGCATCGACGGAGGGTCTCGTTCCTACAATGAGCAGTTCTTC. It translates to CASIDGGSRSYNEQFF.

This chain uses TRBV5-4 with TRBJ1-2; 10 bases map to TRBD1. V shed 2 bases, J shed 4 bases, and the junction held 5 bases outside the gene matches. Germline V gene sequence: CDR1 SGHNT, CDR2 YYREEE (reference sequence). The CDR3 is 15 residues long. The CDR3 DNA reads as TGTGCCAGCAGCTTTGGGGACAGGGGTACCTATGGCTACACCTTC. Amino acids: CASSFGDRGTYGYTF.

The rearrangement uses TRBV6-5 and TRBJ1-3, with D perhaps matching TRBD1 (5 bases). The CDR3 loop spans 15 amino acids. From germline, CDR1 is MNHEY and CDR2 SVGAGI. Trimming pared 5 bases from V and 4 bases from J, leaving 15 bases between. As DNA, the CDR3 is TGTGCCAGCAGTGTAGAGCAAGGGGTAGGAAACACCATATATTTT. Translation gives CASSVEQGVGNTIYF.